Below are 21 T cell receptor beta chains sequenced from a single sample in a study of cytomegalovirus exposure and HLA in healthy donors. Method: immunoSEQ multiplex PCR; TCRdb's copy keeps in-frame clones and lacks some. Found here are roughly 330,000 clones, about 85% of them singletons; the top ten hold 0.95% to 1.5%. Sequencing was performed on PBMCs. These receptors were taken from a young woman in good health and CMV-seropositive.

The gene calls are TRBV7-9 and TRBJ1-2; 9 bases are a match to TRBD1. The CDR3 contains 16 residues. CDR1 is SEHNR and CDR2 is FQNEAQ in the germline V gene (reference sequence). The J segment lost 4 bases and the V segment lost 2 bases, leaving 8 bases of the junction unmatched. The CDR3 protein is CASSLSGQGFVYGYTF. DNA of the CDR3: TGTGCCAGCAGCTTAAGCGGACAGGGGTTTGTCTATGGCTACACCTTC.

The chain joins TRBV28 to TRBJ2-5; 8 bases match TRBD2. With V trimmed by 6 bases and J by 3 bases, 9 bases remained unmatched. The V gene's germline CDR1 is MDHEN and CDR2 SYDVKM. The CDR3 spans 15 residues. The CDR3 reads CASSFPGRGEETQYF. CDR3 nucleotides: TGTGCCAGCAGCTTCCCCGGGAGGGGGGAAGAGACCCAGTACTTC. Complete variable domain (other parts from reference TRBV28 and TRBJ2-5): DVKVTQSSRYLVKRTGEKVFLECVQDMDHENMFWYRQDPGLGLRLIYFSYDVKMKEKGDIPEGYSVSREKKERFSLILESASTNQTSMYLCASSFPGRGEETQYFGPGTRLLVL.

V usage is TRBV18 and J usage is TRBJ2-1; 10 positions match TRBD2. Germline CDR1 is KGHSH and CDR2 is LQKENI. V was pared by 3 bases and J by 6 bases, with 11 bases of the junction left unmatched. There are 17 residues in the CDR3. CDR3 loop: CASSPLASGSGFNEQFF. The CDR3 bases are TGTGCCAGCTCACCTTTGGCTAGCGGGAGCGGATTCAATGAGCAGTTCTTC. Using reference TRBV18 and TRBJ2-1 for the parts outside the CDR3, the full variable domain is NAGVMQNPRHLVRRRGQEARLRCSPMKGHSHVYWYRQLPEEGLKFMVYLQKENIIDESGMPKERFSAEFPKEGPSILRIQQVVRGDSAAYFCASSPLASGSGFNEQFFGPGTRLTVL.

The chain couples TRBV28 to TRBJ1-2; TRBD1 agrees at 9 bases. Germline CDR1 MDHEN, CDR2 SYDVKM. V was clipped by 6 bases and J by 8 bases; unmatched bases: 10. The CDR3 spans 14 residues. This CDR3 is CASRGPGQGFGYTF. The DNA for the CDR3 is TGTGCCAGCAGAGGACCGGGACAGGGTTTCGGCTACACCTTC.

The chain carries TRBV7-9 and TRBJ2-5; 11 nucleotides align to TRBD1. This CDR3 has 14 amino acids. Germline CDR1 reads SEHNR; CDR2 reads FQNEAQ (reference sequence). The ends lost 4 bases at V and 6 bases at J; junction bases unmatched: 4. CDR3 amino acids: CASSSGTGGKTQYF. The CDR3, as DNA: TGTGCCAGCAGCTCGGGGACAGGGGGGAAGACCCAGTACTTC.

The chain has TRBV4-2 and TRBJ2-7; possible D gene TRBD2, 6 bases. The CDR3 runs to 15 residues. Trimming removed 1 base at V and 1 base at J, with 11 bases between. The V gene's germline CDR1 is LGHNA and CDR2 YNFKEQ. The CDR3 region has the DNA TGTGCCAGCAGCCAAGTAGCGGCAGATTCCTACGAGCAGTACTTC. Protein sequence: CASSQVAADSYEQYF.

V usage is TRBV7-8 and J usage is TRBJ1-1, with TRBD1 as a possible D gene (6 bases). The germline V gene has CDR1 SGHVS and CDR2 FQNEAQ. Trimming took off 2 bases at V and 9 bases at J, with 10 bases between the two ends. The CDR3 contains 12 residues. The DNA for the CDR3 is TGTGCCAGCAGCTTAAACAGGGAGAAAGCTTTCTTT. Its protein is CASSLNREKAFF.

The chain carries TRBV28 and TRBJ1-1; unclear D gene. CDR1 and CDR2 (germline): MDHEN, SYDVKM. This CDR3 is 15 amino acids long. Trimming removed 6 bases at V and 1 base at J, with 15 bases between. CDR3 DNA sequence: TGTGCCAGCAGGCTCCCCGTGGGGAAGAACACTGAAGCTTTCTTT. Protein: CASRLPVGKNTEAFF.

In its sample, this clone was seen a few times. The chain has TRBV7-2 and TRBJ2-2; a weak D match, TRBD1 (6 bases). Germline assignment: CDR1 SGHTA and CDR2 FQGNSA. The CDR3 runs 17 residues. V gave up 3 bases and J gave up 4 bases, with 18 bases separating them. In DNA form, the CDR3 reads TGTGCCAGCAGCTTGTCCCCGGGACAATACGCCACCGGGGAGCTGTTTTTT. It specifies CASSLSPGQYATGELFF. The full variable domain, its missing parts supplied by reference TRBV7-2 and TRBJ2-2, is GAGVSQSPSNKVTEKGKDVELRCDPISGHTALYWYRQSLGQGLEFLIYFQGNSAPDKSGLPSDRFSAERTGGSVSTLTIQRTQQEDSAVYLCASSLSPGQYATGELFFGEGSRLTVL.

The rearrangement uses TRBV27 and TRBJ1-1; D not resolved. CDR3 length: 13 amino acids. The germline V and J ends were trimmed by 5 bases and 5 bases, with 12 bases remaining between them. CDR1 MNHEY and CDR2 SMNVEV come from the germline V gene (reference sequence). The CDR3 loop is CASSNTPRTEAFF. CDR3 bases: TGTGCCAGCAGTAATACCCCTAGAACTGAAGCTTTCTTT.

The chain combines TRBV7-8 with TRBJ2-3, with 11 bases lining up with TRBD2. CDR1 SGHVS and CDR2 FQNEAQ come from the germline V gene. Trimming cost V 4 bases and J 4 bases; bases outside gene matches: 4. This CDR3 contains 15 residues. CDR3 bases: TGTGCCAGCAGCTCCGGGACTAGCGGTGCAGATACGCAGTATTTT. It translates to CASSSGTSGADTQYF. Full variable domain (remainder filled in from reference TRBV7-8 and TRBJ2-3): GAGVSQSPRYKVAKRGQDVALRCDPISGHVSLFWYQQALGQGPEFLTYFQNEAQLDKSGLPSDRFFAERPEGSVSTLKIQRTQQEDSAVYLCASSSGTSGADTQYFGPGTRLTVL.

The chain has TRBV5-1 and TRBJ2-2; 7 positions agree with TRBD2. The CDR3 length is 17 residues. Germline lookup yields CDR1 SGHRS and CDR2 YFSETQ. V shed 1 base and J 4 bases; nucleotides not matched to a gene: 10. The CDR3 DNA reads TGCGCCAGCAGCTTGTACCTAGCGGTTTCCGGCACCGGGGAGCTGTTTTTT. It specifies CASSLYLAVSGTGELFF.

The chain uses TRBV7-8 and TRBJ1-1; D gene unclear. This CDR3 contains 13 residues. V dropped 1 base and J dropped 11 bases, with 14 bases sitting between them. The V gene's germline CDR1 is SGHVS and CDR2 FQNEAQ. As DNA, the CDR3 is TGTGCCAGCAGCTTAGAAGTAGGTATTACGGCTTTCTTT. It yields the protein CASSLEVGITAFF.

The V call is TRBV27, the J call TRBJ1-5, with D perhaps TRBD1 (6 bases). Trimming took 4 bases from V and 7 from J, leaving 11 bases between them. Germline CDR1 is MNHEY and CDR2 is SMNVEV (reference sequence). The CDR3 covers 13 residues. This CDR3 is CASSSMTGQPQHF. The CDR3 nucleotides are TGTGCCAGCAGTTCCATGACAGGCCAGCCCCAGCATTTT.

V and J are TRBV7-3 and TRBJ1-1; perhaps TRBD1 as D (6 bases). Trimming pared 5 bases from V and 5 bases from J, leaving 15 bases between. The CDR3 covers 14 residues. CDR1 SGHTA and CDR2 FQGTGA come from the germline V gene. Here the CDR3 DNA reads TGTGCCAGCAGCCCAGGGGCAGTTAGAACTGAAGCTTTCTTT. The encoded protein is CASSPGAVRTEAFF. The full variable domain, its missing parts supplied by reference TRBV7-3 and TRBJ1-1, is GAGVSQTPSNKVTEKGKYVELRCDPISGHTALYWYRQSLGQGPEFLIYFQGTGAADDSGLPNDRFFAVRPEGSVSTLKIQRTERGDSAVYLCASSPGAVRTEAFFGQGTRLTVV.

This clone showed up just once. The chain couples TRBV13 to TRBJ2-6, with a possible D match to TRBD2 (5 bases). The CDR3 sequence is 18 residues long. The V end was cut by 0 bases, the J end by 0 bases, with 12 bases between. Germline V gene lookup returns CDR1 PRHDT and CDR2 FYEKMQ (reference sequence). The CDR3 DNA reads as TGTGCCAGCAGCTTAGGCCTTTCGGGGATCTCTGGGGCCAACGTCCTGACTTTC. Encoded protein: CASSLGLSGISGANVLTF. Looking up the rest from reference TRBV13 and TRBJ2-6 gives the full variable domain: AAGVIQSPRHLIKEKRETATLKCYPIPRHDTVYWYQQGPGQDPQFLISFYEKMQSDKGSIPDRFSAQQFSDYHSELNMSSLELGDSALYFCASSLGLSGISGANVLTFGAGSRLTVL.

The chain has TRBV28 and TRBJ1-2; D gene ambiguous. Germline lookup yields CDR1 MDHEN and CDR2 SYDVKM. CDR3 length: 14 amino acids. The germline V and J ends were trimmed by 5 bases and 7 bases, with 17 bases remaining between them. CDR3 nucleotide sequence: TGTGCCAGCAGTCCCCTCAAGGAGGTAGCTGGCTACACCTTC. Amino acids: CASSPLKEVAGYTF.

The CDR3 here is CASSYGTGQDEKLFF. The DNA of the CDR3 is TGTGCCAGCAGTTACGGGACAGGGCAGGATGAAAAACTGTTTTTT. The V and J genes are TRBV6-5 and TRBJ1-4, with TRBD1 matching over 9 bases. Trimming removed 2 bases from V and 6 bases from J; junction bases left unmatched: 4. The CDR3 loop spans 15 amino acids. Germline CDR1 and CDR2: MNHEY and SVGAGI.

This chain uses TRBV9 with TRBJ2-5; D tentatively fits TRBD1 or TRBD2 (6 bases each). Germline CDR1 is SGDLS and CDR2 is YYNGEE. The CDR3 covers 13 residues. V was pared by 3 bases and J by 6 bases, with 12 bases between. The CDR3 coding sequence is TGTGCCAGCAGCGGGGGGGCCGGGAAGACCCAGTACTTC. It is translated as CASSGGAGKTQYF.

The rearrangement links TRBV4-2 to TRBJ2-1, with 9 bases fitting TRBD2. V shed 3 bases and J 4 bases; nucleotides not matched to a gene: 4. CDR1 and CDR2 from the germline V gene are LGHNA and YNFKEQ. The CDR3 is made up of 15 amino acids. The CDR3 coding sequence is TGTGCCAGCAGCCAGCCTAGCGGGGTGTACAATGAGCAGTTCTTC. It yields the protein CASSQPSGVYNEQFF.

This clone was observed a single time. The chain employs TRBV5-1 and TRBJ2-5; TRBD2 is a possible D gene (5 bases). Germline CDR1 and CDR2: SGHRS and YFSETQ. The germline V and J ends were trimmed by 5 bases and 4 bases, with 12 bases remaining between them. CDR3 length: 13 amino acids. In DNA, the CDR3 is TGCGCCAGCAGAACTAGTGATGGAGAGACCCAGTACTTC. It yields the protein CASRTSDGETQYF.